The 30 T cell receptor beta chains given below trace back to one sample, sequenced in a study of T-cell reconstitution after alpha-beta-depleted transplantation in children. The TCRbeta library was prepared with unique molecular identifiers. TCRdb processed the PCR reads anew with MiXCR; each CDR3 protein has one entry. The data contain 70,000 to 95,000 distinct CDR3 sequences, approximately 18% of them singletons. Material: PBMCs, mostly from graft donor cells, obtained 360 days after TCRalphabeta/CD19-depleted stem cell transplant. The receptors shown here come from a male patient aged 2 to 9 who had a stem cell transplant for acute lymphoblastic leukemia, so the T cells may come from the graft donor.

At least ten counts were recorded for this clonotype. This chain connects TRBV13 to TRBJ1-6, with D hard to call. The CDR3 sequence is 14 residues long. Trimming left V 4 bases short and J 5 bases short, with 9 bases between. Germline CDR1 is PRHDT and CDR2 is FYEKMQ (reference sequence). The CDR3 sequence is CASSSRPDNSPLHF. The CDR3 coding sequence is TGTGCCAGCAGCTCCCGACCGGATAATTCACCCCTCCACTTT.

This rearrangement joins TRBV2 to TRBJ1-5; D unresolved. Trimming removed 1 base at V and 1 base at J, with 11 bases between. Germline CDR1 and CDR2: SNHLY and FYNNEI. The CDR3 runs to 16 residues. CDR3 loop: CASSEGGPPSNQPQHF. CDR3 nucleotide sequence: TGTGCCAGCAGTGAAGGTGGTCCGCCAAGCAATCAGCCCCAGCATTTT.

This clonotype has ten or more counts. The J gene is TRBJ2-1, the V gene TRBV12-3 or TRBV12-4; TRBD2 is a possible D gene (6 bases). Trimming left V 7 bases short and J 7 bases short, with 23 bases between. The CDR3 sequence is 16 residues long. The CDR3 spells CASISQGSGLGNEQFF. The CDR3 region has the DNA TGTGCCAGCATCAGCCAAGGGAGCGGGTTGGGGAATGAGCAGTTCTTC.

V gene TRBV4-2 combines with J gene TRBJ2-7, with a tentative D call TRBD1 (7 bases). Trimming shortened V by 7 bases and J by 2 bases, and 21 bases separated the two germline ends. Germline CDR1 reads LGHNA; CDR2 reads YNFKEQ. The CDR3 loop spans 16 amino acids. The CDR3 reads CASTPSRGRGTYEQYF. The CDR3 coding sequence is TGTGCCAGCACCCCCTCAAGGGGGCGCGGGACCTACGAGCAGTACTTC.

This chain uses TRBV4-2 with TRBJ1-5; D is undetermined. The V gene's germline CDR1 is LGHNA and CDR2 YNFKEQ. The CDR3 is 16 residues long. The V and J ends lost 0 bases and 4 bases respectively, with 13 bases between them. The CDR3 spells CASSQEQNLRNQPQHF. The CDR3 DNA reads TGTGCCAGCAGCCAAGAGCAGAACTTACGGAATCAGCCCCAGCATTTT.

This clonotype was seen repeatedly, ten times or more. The CDR3 DNA reads as TGTGCCAGCAGCTTAGCTACAAGCGGGAGGGAGGGAAGACAAGAGACCCAGTACTTC. Amino acids: CASSLATSGREGRQETQYF. V and J are TRBV11-1 and TRBJ2-5; 10 nucleotides match TRBD2. With V trimmed by 0 bases and J by 2 bases, 12 bases remained unmatched. Germline V gene lookup returns CDR1 SGHAT and CDR2 FQDESV (reference sequence). The CDR3 has 19 amino acids.

This chain links TRBV3-1 with TRBJ2-4; 11 bases map to TRBD2. The CDR3 covers 17 residues. Germline CDR1 reads LGHDT; CDR2 reads YNNKEL (reference sequence). V lost 11 bases to trimming and J lost 0 bases; unmatched junction nucleotides: 12. The CDR3 DNA reads TGTGCCTCCTGCCAAGAGCTAGCGGGAGGAGCCAAAAACATTCAGTACTTC. This codes for CASCQELAGGAKNIQYF.

This clonotype has a handful of counts. The V gene is TRBV15, the J gene TRBJ2-2, with 7 bases matching TRBD2. Germline V lookup: CDR1 LNHNV, CDR2 YYDKDF (reference sequence). With 0 bases clipped from V and 3 bases from J, the junction kept 16 bases outside the gene matches. The CDR3 contains 20 residues. CDR3 nucleotide sequence: TGTGCCACCAGCAGAGATTTGGGAGGGGCCTTCCTCGCCTACACCGGGGAGCTGTTTTTT. The encoded protein is CATSRDLGGAFLAYTGELFF.

This chain uses TRBV3-1 with TRBJ2-5, with 8 bases that match TRBD1. Trimming cost V 4 bases and J 5 bases; bases outside gene matches: 12. CDR1 is LGHDT, CDR2 YNNKEL, per germline (reference sequence). The CDR3 contains 16 residues. For the CDR3, the DNA is TGTGCCAGCAGCCTATCACTCGGCAGGGGGCAGGAGACCCAGTACTTC. Translation: CASSLSLGRGQETQYF.

This clonotype was seen repeatedly, ten times or more. An end of the junction differs from the germline gene, which may be a read error. This chain uses TRBV7-7 with TRBJ2-7, with 9 bases identical to TRBD1. CDR1 and CDR2 from the germline V gene are SSHAT and FNYEAQ (reference sequence). The CDR3 is 13 amino acids. The CDR3 loop reads CASSTDRGGEQYF. DNA for the CDR3: TGTGCTAGCAGCACGGACAGGGGTGGGGAGCAGTACTTC. Based on the CDR3 plus reference TRBV7-7 and TRBJ2-7, the full variable domain is GAGVSQSPRYKVTKRGQDVTLRCDPISSHATLYWYQQALGQGPEFLTYFNYEAQPDKSGLPSDRFSAERPEGSISTLTIQRTEQRDSAMYRCASSTDRGGEQYFGPGTRLTVT.

In its sample, this clonotype was seen a few times. The V call is TRBV7-9, the J call TRBJ1-1, with TRBD1 matching over 8 bases. V gave up 3 bases and J gave up 1 base; unmatched junction bases: 4. The CDR3 totals 15 residues. From germline, CDR1 is SEHNR and CDR2 FQNEAQ (reference sequence). The CDR3 coding sequence is TGTGCCAGCAGCTTTTCAGGGGGCCCGAACACTGAAGCTTTCTTT. It translates to CASSFSGGPNTEAFF.

This clonotype was counted many times. This sequence joins TRBV28 and TRBJ1-6; weak D call: TRBD1 (5 bases). V lost 6 bases to trimming and J lost 4 bases, with 10 bases between them. CDR3 length: 14 amino acids. From germline, CDR1 is MDHEN and CDR2 SYDVKM. This chain's CDR3 is CASSLRQYNSPLHF. In DNA, the CDR3 is TGTGCCAGCAGCCTCAGACAGTATAATTCACCCCTCCACTTT.

This clonotype came up a few times. The V call is TRBV5-5, the J call TRBJ1-1; D is unresolved. The CDR3 covers 13 residues. The ends were cut back, 0 bases at V and 10 bases at J, with 13 bases in the middle. CDR1 is SGHKS and CDR2 is YYEKEE in the germline V gene (reference sequence). The CDR3 is CASSLGLLVGAFF. The CDR3 region has the DNA TGTGCCAGCAGCTTGGGACTTCTTGTGGGAGCTTTCTTT.

CDR3 DNA: TGTGCCAGCAGCCCCGCTTGGCCCTTCTATGGCTACACCTTC. Amino acid sequence: CASSPAWPFYGYTF. J is TRBJ1-2 and V is TRBV11-2; D is unclear. This CDR3 is 14 amino acids long. Germline V gene sequence: CDR1 SGHAT, CDR2 FQNNGV. Trimming pared 5 bases from V and 4 bases from J, leaving 14 bases between.

The J gene is TRBJ1-1, the V gene TRBV2; 9 bases are a match to TRBD1. The V gene's germline CDR1 is SNHLY and CDR2 FYNNEI. V shed 8 bases and J 5 bases; nucleotides not matched to a gene: 21. This CDR3 has 18 amino acids. CDR3 amino acids: CASYHPSPRTGARTEAFF. The CDR3 nucleotides are TGTGCCAGCTATCACCCTTCTCCTCGGACAGGGGCGAGAACTGAAGCTTTCTTT.

The rearrangement uses TRBV5-4 and TRBJ2-3, with 14 positions matching TRBD2. This CDR3 spans 23 amino acids. J gave up 2 bases and V 4 bases, and 24 bases lay outside the gene matches. Germline V gives CDR1 SGHNT, CDR2 YYREEE (reference sequence). The CDR3 sequence is CASSLGRLAGGPSRHIDTDTQYF. The CDR3 region has the DNA TGTGCCAGCAGCCTGGGACGACTAGCGGGAGGGCCCAGTCGACACATCGACACAGATACGCAGTATTTT.

This clonotype has at least ten counts. V gene TRBV12-3 or TRBV12-4 combines with J gene TRBJ2-2, with D unresolved. Trimming stripped 4 bases from V and 4 bases from J, with 13 bases between. CDR3 length: 15 amino acids. CDR3 region: CASSSFTASTGELFF. In DNA, the CDR3 is TGTGCCAGCAGTTCCTTCACAGCGTCCACCGGGGAGCTGTTTTTT.

Only a few counts were recorded for this clonotype. This sequence joins TRBV20-1 and TRBJ2-3; the D is unclear. V lost 5 bases, J lost 2 bases, and 14 bases lay in between. Germline V lookup: CDR1 DFQATT, CDR2 SNEGSKA (reference sequence). The CDR3 is 14 amino acids. The CDR3 sequence is CSASLAGFTDTQYF. The CDR3 nucleotides read TGCAGTGCTTCACTTGCCGGATTCACAGATACGCAGTATTTT.

This clonotype showed up many times. The CDR3 region is CATKRSGGGNTGELFF. The CDR3 nucleotides are TGTGCCACCAAAAGGAGCGGGGGCGGGAACACCGGGGAGCTGTTTTTT. The rearrangement joins TRBV12-3 or TRBV12-4 to TRBJ2-2, with 8 bases fitting TRBD2. V lost 10 bases, J lost 1 base, and 11 bases stayed unmatched. The CDR3 length is 16 residues.

This clonotype was recorded once. This chain joins TRBV7-9 and TRBJ2-1, with D possibly matching TRBD2 (5 bases). Germline CDR1 and CDR2: SEHNR and FQNEAQ (reference sequence). Trimming removed 5 bases at V and 6 bases at J, with 23 bases between. The CDR3 sequence is 17 residues long. The CDR3 region has the DNA TGTGCCAGCAGCCCCGGGCTCCCCGGAGGCTTGGGCAATGAGCAGTTCTTC. This translates into CASSPGLPGGLGNEQFF. The full variable domain, its missing parts supplied by reference TRBV7-9 and TRBJ2-1, is DTGVSQNPRHKITKRGQNVTFRCDPISEHNRLYWYRQTLGQGPEFLTYFQNEAQLEKSRLLSDRFSAERPKGSFSTLEIQRTEQGDSAMYLCASSPGLPGGLGNEQFFGPGTRLTVL.

This clonotype was found a few times. The genes are TRBV4-1 and TRBJ2-1; 9 bases are shared with TRBD2. Trimming took 4 bases from V and 6 from J; bases not matched to a gene: 7. The CDR3 is 15 amino acids. Germline CDR1 reads MGHRA; CDR2 reads YSYEKL. CDR3 loop: CASSPCGRAFNEQFF. CDR3 coding DNA: TGCGCCAGCAGCCCCTGCGGGAGGGCCTTCAATGAGCAGTTCTTC.

Note on this clonotype: Mismatch with germline at one junction end may stem from a read error. The gene calls are TRBV20-1 and TRBJ2-5; TRBD1 matches at 7 bases. This CDR3 spans 12 amino acids. CDR1 DFQATT and CDR2 SNEGSKA come from the germline V gene (reference sequence). The CDR3 protein is CSVRQGQETQYF. The CDR3 DNA reads as TGCAGTGTTAGACAGGGCCAAGAGACCCAGTACTTC.

The rearrangement joins TRBV10-3 to TRBJ2-7, with D perhaps given as TRBD1 or TRBD2 (6 bases each). V was shortened by 11 bases and J by 3 bases, with 20 bases between the two germline ends. Germline lookup yields CDR1 ENHRY and CDR2 SYGVKD. The CDR3 consists of 14 residues. The CDR3 loop is CASTRGPRSYEQYF. The DNA for the CDR3 is TGTGCCTCCACCCGGGGGCCCCGAAGCTACGAGCAGTACTTC.

The J gene is TRBJ1-2, the V gene TRBV12-3 or TRBV12-4; the D gene is possibly TRBD1 (6 bases). The CDR3 contains 13 residues. The V gene lost 5 bases and the J gene lost 7 bases, with 14 bases spanning the gap. DNA for the CDR3: TGTGCCAGCAGTCCCACAGGGTCTGCTGGCTACACCTTC. Its protein is CASSPTGSAGYTF.

This CDR3 reads CASSEMGTGDTPNTGELFF. Written as DNA, the CDR3 is TGTGCCAGCAGTGAAATGGGGACAGGGGACACCCCGAACACCGGGGAGCTGTTTTTT. This chain uses TRBV2 with TRBJ2-2, with 10 bases identical to TRBD1. CDR3 size: 19 residues. The trim removed 2 bases at V and 0 bases at J, leaving 9 bases unmatched. Per germline, CDR1 SNHLY and CDR2 FYNNEI.

This clonotype was recorded many times. The chain combines TRBV10-3 with TRBJ2-7; D is ambiguous. CDR3 length: 14 residues. Germline assignment: CDR1 ENHRY and CDR2 SYGVKD. V lost 10 bases and J lost 1, with 17 bases in between. The CDR3, as DNA: TGTGCCACCTTGAGTCCAGTGGGGTCCTACGAGCAGTACTTC. Encoded protein: CATLSPVGSYEQYF.

A few counts support this clonotype. The chain carries TRBV11-3 and TRBJ1-1; unclear D gene. This CDR3 contains 16 residues. The V and J ends lost 1 base and 7 bases respectively, with 19 bases between them. Germline V CDR1 and CDR2: SGHNT, YENEEA. CDR3 in DNA: TGTGCCAGCAGCTTAGCCCGGACCCGGGCCACCGATGAAGCTTTCTTT. Translated: CASSLARTRATDEAFF.

The chain couples TRBV12-3 or TRBV12-4 to TRBJ2-3; no clear D. Trimming took 1 base from V and 2 from J, leaving 10 bases between them. This CDR3 has 15 residues. CDR3: CASSLVSAATDTQYF. CDR3 sequence (DNA): TGTGCCAGCAGTTTAGTATCTGCGGCCACAGATACGCAGTATTTT.

This clonotype was seen more than once but under ten times. The chain employs TRBV5-1 and TRBJ1-1, with D possibly matching TRBD1 (5 bases). This CDR3 spans 16 amino acids. V was trimmed by 4 bases and J by 4 bases, leaving 20 bases between them. Germline V gives CDR1 SGHRS, CDR2 YFSETQ. The CDR3 DNA reads as TGCGCCAGCAGCCCTCTAGGAGGCGCCGGGGGCACTGAAGCTTTCTTT. This sequence encodes CASSPLGGAGGTEAFF.

The J gene is TRBJ1-4, the V gene TRBV12-3 or TRBV12-4, with no clear D. Trimming removed 5 bases from V and 5 bases from J, with 9 bases in between. The CDR3 is made up of 13 amino acids. CDR3 residues: CASSPRKNEKLFF. The CDR3, as DNA: TGTGCCAGCAGTCCGCGGAAGAATGAAAAACTGTTTTTT.